This T cell receptor (beta chain) is drawn from a study of blood T cell repertoires in COVID-19. The overall study: Specimens from acute and convalescent COVID-19 originated in the United States, Italy and Spain. PBMCs, B-cell-depleted T cells, or T cells were the source of the cDNA or gDNA that made up the material.

The germline CDR1 and CDR2 sequences are WNHNN and SYGVQD (reference sequence). V was pared by 4 bases and J by 7 bases, with 5 bases of the junction left unmatched. This CDR3 is built from 16 residues. Sequenced by immunoSEQ multiplex PCR; TCRdb stores in-frame clones only, minus some. The table includes 200,000 to 250,000 clones, roughly 87% detected once. Assignments of participants to cohorts depended upon their own reported clinical history. Sequencing was carried out using PBMCs or T cells enriched from blood (not recorded which). This receptor was taken from a man aged 18 to 29 with acute COVID-19. The J gene is TRBJ1-6, the V gene TRBV10-1; 12 nucleotides align to TRBD1. The CDR3 region is CASSAGTGGWNSPLHF. The CDR3 DNA follows: TGCGCCAGCAGTGCCGGGACAGGGGGCTGGAATTCACCCCTCCACTTT.